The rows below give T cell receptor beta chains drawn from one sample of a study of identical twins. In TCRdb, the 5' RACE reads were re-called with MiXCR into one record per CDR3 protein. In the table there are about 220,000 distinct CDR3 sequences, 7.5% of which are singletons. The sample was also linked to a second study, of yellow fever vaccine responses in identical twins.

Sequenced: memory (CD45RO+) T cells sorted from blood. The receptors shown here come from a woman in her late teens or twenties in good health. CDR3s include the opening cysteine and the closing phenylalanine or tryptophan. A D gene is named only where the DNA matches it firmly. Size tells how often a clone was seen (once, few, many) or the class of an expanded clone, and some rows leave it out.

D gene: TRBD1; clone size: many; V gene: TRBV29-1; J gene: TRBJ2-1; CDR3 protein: CSVDGQGSYNEQFF; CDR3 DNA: TGCAGCGTAGATGGACAGGGCTCCTACAATGAGCAGTTCTTC
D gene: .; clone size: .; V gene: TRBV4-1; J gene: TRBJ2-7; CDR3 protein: CASSQTRSYEQYF; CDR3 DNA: TGCGCCAGCAGCCAAACCCGCTCCTACGAGCAGTACTTC
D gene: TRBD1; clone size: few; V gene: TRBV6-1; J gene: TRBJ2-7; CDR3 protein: CASSPTGGQLNEQYF; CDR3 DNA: TGTGCCAGCAGTCCGACAGGGGGCCAGTTAAACGAGCAGTACTTC
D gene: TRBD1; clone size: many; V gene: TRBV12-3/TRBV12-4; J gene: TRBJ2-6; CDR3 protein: CASSPGGSGANVLTF; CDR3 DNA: TGTGCCAGCAGTCCAGGGGGCTCTGGGGCCAACGTCCTGACTTTC
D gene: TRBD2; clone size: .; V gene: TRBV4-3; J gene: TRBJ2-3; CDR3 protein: CASSQDGKGGTDTQYF; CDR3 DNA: TGCGCCAGCAGCCAAGATGGAAAGGGAGGGACAGATACGCAGTATTTT
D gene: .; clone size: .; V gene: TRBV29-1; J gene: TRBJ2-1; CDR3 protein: CSVGWGGDSYNEQFF; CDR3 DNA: TGCAGCGTGGGATGGGGGGGGGACAGCTACAATGAGCAGTTCTTC
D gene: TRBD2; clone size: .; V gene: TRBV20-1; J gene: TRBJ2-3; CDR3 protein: CSARGLAANTDTQYF; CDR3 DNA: TGCAGTGCTAGAGGACTAGCCGCTAACACAGATACGCAGTATTTT
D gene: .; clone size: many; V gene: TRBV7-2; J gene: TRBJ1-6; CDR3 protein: CASSLSQGGNSPLHF; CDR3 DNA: TGTGCCAGCAGCTTATCGCAGGGCGGGAATTCACCCCTCCACTTT
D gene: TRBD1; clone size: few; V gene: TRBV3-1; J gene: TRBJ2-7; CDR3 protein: CASSRSSGQGPEQYF; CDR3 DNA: TGTGCCAGCAGCCGGTCGTCGGGACAGGGTCCCGAGCAGTACTTC
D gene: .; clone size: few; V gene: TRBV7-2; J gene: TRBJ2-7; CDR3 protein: CASSLGGTGEQYF; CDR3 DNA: TGTGCCAGCAGCTTAGGGGGGACGGGGGAGCAGTACTTC
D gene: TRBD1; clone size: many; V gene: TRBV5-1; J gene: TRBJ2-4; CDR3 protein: CASSYRTGGIRAKNIQYF; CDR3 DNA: TGCGCCAGCAGCTACAGGACAGGGGGAATCAGAGCCAAAAACATTCAGTACTTC
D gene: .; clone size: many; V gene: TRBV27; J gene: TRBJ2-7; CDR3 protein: CASNADSYEQYF; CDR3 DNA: TGTGCCAGCAACGCAGACTCCTACGAGCAGTACTTC
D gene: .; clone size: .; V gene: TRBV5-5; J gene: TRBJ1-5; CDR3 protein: CASSTQGSNQPQHF; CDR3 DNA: TGTGCCAGCAGCACACAGGGAAGCAATCAGCCCCAGCATTTT
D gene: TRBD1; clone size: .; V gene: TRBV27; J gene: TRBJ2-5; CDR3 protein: CASSYRQGTETQYF; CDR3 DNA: TGTGCCAGCAGTTATCGACAGGGGACGGAGACCCAGTACTTC
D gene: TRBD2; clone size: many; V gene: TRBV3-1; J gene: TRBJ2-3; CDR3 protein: CASSQATGTNHF; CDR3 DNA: TGTGCCAGCAGCCAAGCAACCGGGACTAACCATTTT
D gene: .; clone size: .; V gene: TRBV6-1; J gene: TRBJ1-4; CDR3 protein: CASSSPGLGEKLFF; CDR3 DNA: TGTGCCAGCAGCAGCCCAGGGTTAGGTGAAAAACTGTTTTTT
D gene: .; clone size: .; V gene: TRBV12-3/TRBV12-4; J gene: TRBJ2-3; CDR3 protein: CTFSLGPQGGGATDTQYF; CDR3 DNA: TGTACCTTCAGTTTAGGCCCCCAAGGGGGAGGCGCCACAGATACGCAGTATTTT
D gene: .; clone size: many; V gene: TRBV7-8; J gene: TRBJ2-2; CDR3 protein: CASGRGFTGELFF; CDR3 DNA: TGTGCCAGCGGAAGGGGGTTCACCGGGGAGCTGTTTTTT
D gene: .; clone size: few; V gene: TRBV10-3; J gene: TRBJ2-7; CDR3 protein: CAISDLLSSYEQYF; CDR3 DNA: TGTGCCATCAGTGATCTTCTCAGCTCCTACGAGCAGTACTTC
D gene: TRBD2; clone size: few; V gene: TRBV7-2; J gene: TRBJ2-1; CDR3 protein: CASSSRAGGYYNEQFF; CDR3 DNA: TGTGCCAGCAGTTCCCGGGCGGGAGGGTATTACAATGAGCAGTTCTTC
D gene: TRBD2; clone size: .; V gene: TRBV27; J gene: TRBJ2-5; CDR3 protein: CASRPVALGRAWETHYF; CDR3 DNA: TGTGCCAGCAGACCCGTAGCCCTCGGGAGGGCCTGGGAGACCCACTACTTC
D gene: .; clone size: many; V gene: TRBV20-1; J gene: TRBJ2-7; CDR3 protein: CSARKSSYEQYF; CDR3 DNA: TGCAGTGCTAGGAAGAGCTCCTACGAGCAGTACTTC
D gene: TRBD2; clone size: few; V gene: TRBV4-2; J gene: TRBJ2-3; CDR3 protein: CASSPHGTSGVDTQYF; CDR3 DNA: TGTGCCAGCAGCCCCCATGGGACTAGCGGGGTAGATACGCAGTATTTT
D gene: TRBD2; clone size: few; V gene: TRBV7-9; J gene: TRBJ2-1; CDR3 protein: CASTPQRLAGGPNEQFF; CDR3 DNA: TGTGCCAGCACCCCCCAGCGGCTAGCGGGGGGGCCAAATGAGCAGTTCTTC
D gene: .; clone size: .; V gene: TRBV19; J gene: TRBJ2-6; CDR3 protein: CASSSHSSSSGANVLTF; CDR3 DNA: TGTGCCAGTAGTTCTCACTCCAGTAGCTCTGGGGCCAACGTCCTGACTTTC
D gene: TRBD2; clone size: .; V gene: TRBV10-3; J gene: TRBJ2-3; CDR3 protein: CAISSRLLAELGGDTQYF; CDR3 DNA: TGTGCCATCAGCTCCCGCCTCCTAGCGGAGTTGGGGGGGGATACGCAGTATTTT
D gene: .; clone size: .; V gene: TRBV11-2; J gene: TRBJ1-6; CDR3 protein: CASSLTENSPLHF; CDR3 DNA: TGTGCCAGCAGCCTCACTGAGAATTCACCCCTCCACTTT
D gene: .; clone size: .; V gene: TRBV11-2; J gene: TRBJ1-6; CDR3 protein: CASTRSVSGDHPWSYNSPLHF; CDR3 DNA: TGTGCCAGCACTCGATCCGTATCAGGGGACCACCCCTGGTCCTATAATTCACCCCTCCACTTT
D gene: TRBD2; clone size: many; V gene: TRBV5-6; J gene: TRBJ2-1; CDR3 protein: CASTNPGGGEQFF; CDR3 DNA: TGTGCCAGCACTAATCCGGGGGGAGGTGAGCAGTTCTTC